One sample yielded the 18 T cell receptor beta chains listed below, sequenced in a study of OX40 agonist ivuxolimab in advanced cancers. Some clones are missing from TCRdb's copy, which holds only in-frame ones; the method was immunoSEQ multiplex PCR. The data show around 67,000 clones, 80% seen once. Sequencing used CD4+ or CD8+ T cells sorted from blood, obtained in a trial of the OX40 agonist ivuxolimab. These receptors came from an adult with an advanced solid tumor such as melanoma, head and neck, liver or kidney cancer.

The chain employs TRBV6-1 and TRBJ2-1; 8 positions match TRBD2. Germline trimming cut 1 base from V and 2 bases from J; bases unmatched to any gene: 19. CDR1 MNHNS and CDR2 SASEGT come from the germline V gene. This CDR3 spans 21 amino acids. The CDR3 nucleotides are TGTGCCAGCAGTGAAGTATATGGTCAGCGGGGGCGTAATACGACCTACAATGAGCAGTTCTTC. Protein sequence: CASSEVYGQRGRNTTYNEQFF.

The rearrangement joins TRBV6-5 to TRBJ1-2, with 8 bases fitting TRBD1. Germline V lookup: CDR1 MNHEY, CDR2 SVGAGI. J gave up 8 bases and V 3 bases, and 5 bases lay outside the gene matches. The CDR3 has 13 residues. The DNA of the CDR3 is TGTGCCAGCAGTTATCAGGGGGCTTACGGCTACACCTTC. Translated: CASSYQGAYGYTF.

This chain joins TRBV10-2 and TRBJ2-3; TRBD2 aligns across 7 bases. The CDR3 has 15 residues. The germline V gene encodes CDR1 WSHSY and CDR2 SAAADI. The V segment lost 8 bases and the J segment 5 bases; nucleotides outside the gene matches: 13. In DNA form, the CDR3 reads TGCGCCAGCGCTAGCGGACGGAGACATGGAGATACGCAGTATTTT. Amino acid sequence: CASASGRRHGDTQYF.

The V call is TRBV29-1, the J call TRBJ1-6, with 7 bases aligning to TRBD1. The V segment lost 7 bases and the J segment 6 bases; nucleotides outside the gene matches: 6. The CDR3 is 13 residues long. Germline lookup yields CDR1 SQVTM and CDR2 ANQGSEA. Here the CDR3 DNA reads TGCAGCGCAAGACAGGGAAGTAATTCACCCCTCCACTTT. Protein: CSARQGSNSPLHF.

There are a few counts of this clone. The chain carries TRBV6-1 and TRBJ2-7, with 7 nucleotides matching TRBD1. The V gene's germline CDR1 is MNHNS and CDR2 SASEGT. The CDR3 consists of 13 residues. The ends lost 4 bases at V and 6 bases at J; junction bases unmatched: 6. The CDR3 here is CASSGDRVTEQYF. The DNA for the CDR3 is TGTGCCAGCAGTGGAGACAGGGTGACCGAGCAGTACTTC.

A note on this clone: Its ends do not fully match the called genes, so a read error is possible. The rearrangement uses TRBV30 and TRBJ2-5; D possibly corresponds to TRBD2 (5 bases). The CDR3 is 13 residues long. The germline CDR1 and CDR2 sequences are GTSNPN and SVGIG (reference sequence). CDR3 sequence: CSWQVGGQETQYF. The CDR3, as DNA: TGTTCCTGGCAGGTTGGAGGACAAGAGACCCAGTACTTC.

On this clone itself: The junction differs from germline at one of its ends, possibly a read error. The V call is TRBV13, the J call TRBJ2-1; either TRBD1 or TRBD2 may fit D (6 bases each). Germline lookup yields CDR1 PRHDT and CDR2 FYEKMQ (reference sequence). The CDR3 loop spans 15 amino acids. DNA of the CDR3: TGTGCCAGCATCTTAGGGGGACTGGCCTACAATGAGCAGTTCTTC. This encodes CASILGGLAYNEQFF. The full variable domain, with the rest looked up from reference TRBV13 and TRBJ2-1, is AAGVIQSPRHLIKEKRETATLKCYPIPRHDTVYWYQQGPGQDPQFLISFYEKMQSDKGSIPDRFSAQQFSDYHSELNMSSLELGDSALYFCASILGGLAYNEQFFGPGTRLTVL.

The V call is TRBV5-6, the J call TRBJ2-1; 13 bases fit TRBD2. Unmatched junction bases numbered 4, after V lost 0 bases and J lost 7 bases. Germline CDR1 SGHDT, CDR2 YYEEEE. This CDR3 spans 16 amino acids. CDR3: CASSLDRGLAGNEQFF. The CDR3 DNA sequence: TGTGCCAGCAGCTTGGATCGGGGACTAGCGGGGAATGAGCAGTTCTTC.

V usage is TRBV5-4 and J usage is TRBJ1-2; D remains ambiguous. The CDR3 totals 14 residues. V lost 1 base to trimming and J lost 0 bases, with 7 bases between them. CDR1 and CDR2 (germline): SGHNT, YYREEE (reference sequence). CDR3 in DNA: TGTGCCAGCAGCTTGCGGGGAACTAACTATGGCTACACCTTC. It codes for CASSLRGTNYGYTF.

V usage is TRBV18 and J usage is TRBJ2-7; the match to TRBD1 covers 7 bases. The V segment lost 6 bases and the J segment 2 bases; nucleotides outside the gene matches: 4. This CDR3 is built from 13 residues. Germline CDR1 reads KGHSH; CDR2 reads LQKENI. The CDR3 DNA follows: TGTGCCAGCTCCCGGGACAGACCCTACGAGCAGTACTTC. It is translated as CASSRDRPYEQYF.

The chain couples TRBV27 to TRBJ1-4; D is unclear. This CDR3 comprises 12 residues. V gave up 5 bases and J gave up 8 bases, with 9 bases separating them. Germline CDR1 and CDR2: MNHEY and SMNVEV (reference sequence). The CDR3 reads CASSPLGEKLFF. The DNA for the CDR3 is TGTGCCAGCAGTCCCCTTGGGGAAAAACTGTTTTTT. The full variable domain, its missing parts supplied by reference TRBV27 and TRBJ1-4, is EAQVTQNPRYLITVTGKKLTVTCSQNMNHEYMSWYRQDPGLGLRQIYYSMNVEVTDKGDVPEGYKVSRKEKRNFPLILESPSPNQTSLYFCASSPLGEKLFFGSGTQLSVL.

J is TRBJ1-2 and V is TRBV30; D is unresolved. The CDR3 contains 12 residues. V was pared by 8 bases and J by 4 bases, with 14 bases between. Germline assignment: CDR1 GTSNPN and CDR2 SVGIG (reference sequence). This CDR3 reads CAQIGSLYGYTF. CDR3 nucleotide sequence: TGTGCCCAAATCGGGTCCCTCTATGGCTACACCTTC.

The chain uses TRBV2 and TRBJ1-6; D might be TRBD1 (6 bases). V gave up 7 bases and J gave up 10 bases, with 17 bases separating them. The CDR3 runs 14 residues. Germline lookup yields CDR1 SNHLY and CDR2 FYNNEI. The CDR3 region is CASKEGRGRSPLHF. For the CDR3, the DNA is TGTGCCAGCAAGGAGGGCAGGGGAAGGTCACCCCTCCACTTT. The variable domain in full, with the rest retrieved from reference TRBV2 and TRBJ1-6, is EPEVTQTPSHQVTQMGQEVILRCVPISNHLYFYWYRQILGQKVEFLVSFYNNEISEKSEIFDDQFSVERPDGSNFTLKIRSTKLEDSAMYFCASKEGRGRSPLHFGNGTRLTVT.

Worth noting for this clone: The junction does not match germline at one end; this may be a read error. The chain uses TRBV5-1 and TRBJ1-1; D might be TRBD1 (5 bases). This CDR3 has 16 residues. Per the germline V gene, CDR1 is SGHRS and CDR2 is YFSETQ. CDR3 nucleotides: TGCGCCCGCAGCCCCGGGGGTGGGGGTCGGGCCACTGAAGCTTTCTTT. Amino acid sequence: CARSPGGGGRATEAFF.

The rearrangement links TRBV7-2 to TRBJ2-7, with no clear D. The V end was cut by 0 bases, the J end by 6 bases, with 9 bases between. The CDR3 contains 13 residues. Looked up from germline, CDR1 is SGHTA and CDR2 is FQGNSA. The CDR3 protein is CASSLALRVEQYF. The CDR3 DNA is TGTGCCAGCAGCTTAGCGCTAAGAGTCGAGCAGTACTTC.

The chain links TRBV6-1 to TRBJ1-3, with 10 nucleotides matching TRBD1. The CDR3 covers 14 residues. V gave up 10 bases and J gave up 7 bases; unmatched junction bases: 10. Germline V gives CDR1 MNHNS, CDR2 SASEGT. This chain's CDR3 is CAMRGQGVANTIYF. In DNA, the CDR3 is TGTGCCATGCGAGGACAGGGGGTGGCGAACACCATATATTTT.

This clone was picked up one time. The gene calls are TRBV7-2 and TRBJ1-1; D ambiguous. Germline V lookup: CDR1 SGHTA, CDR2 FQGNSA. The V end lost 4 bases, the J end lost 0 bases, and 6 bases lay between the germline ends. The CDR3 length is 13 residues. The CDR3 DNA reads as TGTGCCAGCAGCTCAATCATGAACACTGAAGCTTTCTTT. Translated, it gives CASSSIMNTEAFF.

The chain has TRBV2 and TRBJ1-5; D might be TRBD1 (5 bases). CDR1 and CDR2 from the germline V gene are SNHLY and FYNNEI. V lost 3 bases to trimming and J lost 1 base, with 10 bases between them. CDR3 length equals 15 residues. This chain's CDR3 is CASSDGGISNQPQHF. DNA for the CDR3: TGTGCCAGCAGTGACGGGGGGATCAGCAATCAGCCCCAGCATTTT. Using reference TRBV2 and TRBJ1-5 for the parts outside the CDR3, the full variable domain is EPEVTQTPSHQVTQMGQEVILRCVPISNHLYFYWYRQILGQKVEFLVSFYNNEISEKSEIFDDQFSVERPDGSNFTLKIRSTKLEDSAMYFCASSDGGISNQPQHFGDGTRLSIL.